The rows below give T cell receptor beta chains drawn from one sample of a study of shared clonotypes between healthy human individuals. The table came from immunoSEQ multiplex PCR; TCRdb's copy has only in-frame clones and leaves some out. The sample contains about 2 million clones, about 95% of which appear only once. Sample: naive CD8+ T cells sorted from blood. The receptors were sampled from a man aged 18 to 35 in good health. Each CDR3 is given without its conserved first and last residue. The order of the fields is J gene, CDR3 length, D gene, V gene, CDR3 protein. The D gene is left open where the match is weak.

TRBJ2-1 | 11 | TRBD2 | TRBV19 | ASRLAGGNEQF
TRBJ1-1 | 11 | NA | TRBV2 | ASSGSLNTEAF
TRBJ2-7 | 12 | TRBD1 | TRBV28 | ASSRAGGLDEQY
TRBJ2-7 | 15 | NA | TRBV5-5 | ASSLAGHPGGYYEQY
TRBJ2-7 | 12 | TRBD1 | TRBV12-5 | ASGPQGASYEQY
TRBJ2-7 | 13 | TRBD2 | TRBV27 | ASSLLADPSYEQY
TRBJ1-6 | 12 | NA | TRBV27 | ASSTGGINSPLH
TRBJ1-2 | 11 | TRBD1 | TRBV11-2 | ASSLTGTEGYT
TRBJ1-4 | 12 | TRBD1 | TRBV13 | ASSPQGTTEKLF
TRBJ1-2 | 12 | NA | TRBV7-9 | ASSLVSDHYGYT
TRBJ2-2 | 15 | NA | TRBV13 | ASTVAGLEYFPGELF
TRBJ2-2 | 14 | NA | TRBV5-1 | ASSLTGPRDTGELF
TRBJ2-1 | 15 | NA | TRBV18 | ASSDEEGAINGDEQF
TRBJ2-1 | 11 | NA | TRBV4-2 | ASSQEGYNEQF
TRBJ2-2 | 13 | NA | TRBV7-9 | ASSYQIKNTGELF
TRBJ1-6 | 14 | NA | TRBV7-6 | ASSLGPGTGDSPLH
TRBJ2-7 | 11 | NA | TRBV11-2 | ASSPHGTYEQY
TRBJ2-1 | 14 | NA | TRBV5-1 | ASSLTGSFSYNEQF
TRBJ2-1 | 14 | NA | TRBV7-6 | ASSPSMAGNFNEQF
TRBJ2-3 | 14 | NA | TRBV9 | ASSVDGGGASDTQY
TRBJ2-7 | 10 | NA | TRBV27 | AVPHGDGEQY
TRBJ2-1 | 13 | TRBD2 | TRBV9 | ASSVVGGAYNEQF
TRBJ2-5 | 12 | NA | TRBV27 | ASSLLGYTETQY
TRBJ2-1 | 13 | NA | TRBV6-1 | ASRAVPDLTNEQF
TRBJ1-6 | 15 | NA | TRBV11-1 | ASSLGGGGTLTPPLH
TRBJ2-2 | 13 | TRBD1 | TRBV2 | ASRITGADTGELF
TRBJ2-3 | 20 | TRBD2 | TRBV5-1 | ATAGGVTSGTLVRVLSDTQY
TRBJ2-7 | 14 | TRBD2 | TRBV7-9 | ASSMTAGLAGREQY